Presented here are 32 T cell receptor beta chains from one specimen sequenced in a study of tumor-infiltrating lymphocytes in oesophageal squamous cell carcinoma. Each CDR3 protein gets one entry after TCRdb re-called the PCR reads with MiXCR. The profile shows approximately 20,000 distinct CDR3 sequences, 35% to 40% of them singletons. The sample taken for sequencing was esophageal tumor tissue. These receptors came from a male donor with esophageal squamous cell carcinoma.

This clonotype was seen a few times. The chain recombines TRBV19 with TRBJ2-5; D might be TRBD2 (5 bases). The end of the DNA fits TRBJ2-1 better, so the J call may be wrong. Germline CDR1 LNHDA, CDR2 SQIVND (reference sequence). The CDR3 is made up of 16 amino acids. DNA of the CDR3: TGTGCCAGTACCGCAGGCCCCGATTTGGCGGGCTACGAGCAGTTCTTC. Its protein is CASTAGPDLAGYEQFF.

To note about this clonotype: Relative to the germline gene, one junction end is altered; a read error may explain this. This chain connects TRBV7-8 to TRBJ1-1; D ambiguous. Per the germline V gene, CDR1 is SGHVS and CDR2 is FQNEAQ. The CDR3 extends over 15 amino acids. The CDR3 region is CASSHRTASNTEAFF. The CDR3 nucleotides read TGTGCCAGCAGCCACCGGACTGCCAGCAACACAGAAGCTTTCTTT.

This clonotype was recorded at least ten times. The chain uses TRBV4-3 and TRBJ2-1, with D maybe TRBD1 (7 bases). The germline V gene has CDR1 LGHNA and CDR2 YSLEER. CDR3 size: 13 residues. V was clipped by 2 bases and J by 9 bases, with 11 bases between them. CDR3 sequence: CASSQIQGGEQFF. CDR3 bases: TGCGCCAGCAGCCAAATCCAGGGGGGTGAGCAGTTCTTC.

The V gene is TRBV7-9, the J gene TRBJ2-5; the D gene is possibly TRBD2 (6 bases). The CDR3 runs to 14 residues. Deletions cut 5 bases from V and 3 bases from J, with 13 bases between. Germline assignment: CDR1 SEHNR and CDR2 FQNEAQ (reference sequence). CDR3 DNA: TGTGCCAGCAGCCGACTAGGGAGAAAAGAGACCCAGTACTTC. Translated: CASSRLGRKETQYF.

On this clonotype itself: The CDR3 does not close with the conserved phenylalanine or tryptophan, likely indicating a read error. The DNA is left out, because the CDR3 cannot be placed on it with certainty; the CDR3 is given as TCRdb lists it. The J gene is TRBJ2-4, the V gene TRBV28; the D call TRBD1 from the table was never checked on the DNA. Termini included, the CDR3 measures 8 amino acids. Germline lookup yields CDR1 MDHEN and CDR2 SYDVKM. CDR3 region: CASSSGGS.

The chain is built from TRBV12-3 or TRBV12-4 and TRBJ2-7; D is possibly TRBD1 or TRBD2 (5 bases each). Matching the DNA end better, TRBJ2-1 makes the J call doubtful. The CDR3 extends over 14 amino acids. DNA of the CDR3: TGTGCCAGCAGTTTAGGAGGGACCGACAATGAGCAGTTCTTC. It encodes CASSLGGTDNEQFF.

About this clonotype: This CDR3 fails to terminate in the conserved phenylalanine or tryptophan, so it likely reflects a read error. No DNA is shown, since the ends of the CDR3 on it are uncertain; the CDR3 is the one TCRdb lists. The CDR3 sequence is CASSLTTTGA. This chain joins TRBV5-1 and TRBJ2-1; the D call TRBD1 from the table was never checked on the DNA. The CDR3 comprises 10 residues, both ends counted. The germline V gene encodes CDR1 SGHRS and CDR2 YFSETQ.

This clonotype was counted many times. The genes are TRBV6-1 and TRBJ2-2; perhaps D is TRBD1 or TRBD2 (5 bases each). Trimming removed 6 bases at V and 2 bases at J, with 10 bases between. This CDR3 contains 14 residues. Germline loops: CDR1 MNHNS, CDR2 SASEGT. The CDR3 sequence: CASSRDGNTGELFF. CDR3 bases: TGTGCCAGCAGCAGGGACGGCAACACCGGGGAGCTGTTTTTT.

At least ten counts were recorded for this clonotype. The chain is built from TRBV27 and TRBJ1-2; D possibly corresponds to TRBD1 (5 bases). Germline values: CDR1 MNHEY, CDR2 SMNVEV (reference sequence). The CDR3 extends over 13 amino acids. V was clipped by 2 bases and J by 3 bases, with 7 bases between them. Written as DNA, the CDR3 is TGTGCCAGCAGTTTAGAGGGGTACTATGGCTACACCTTC. Translating gives CASSLEGYYGYTF.

In its sample, this clonotype was seen many times. The chain carries TRBV19 and TRBJ2-1, with 9 bases identical to TRBD2. V gave up 3 bases and J gave up 1 base; unmatched junction bases: 4. CDR3 length: 16 residues. CDR1 and CDR2 from the germline V gene are LNHDA and SQIVND (reference sequence). This chain's CDR3 is CASSIRAGGSYNEQFF. The CDR3 DNA follows: TGTGCCAGTAGTATTCGAGCGGGAGGATCCTACAATGAGCAGTTCTTC.

The sample holds many counts of this clonotype. This sequence joins TRBV7-2 and TRBJ1-5, with no clear D. The CDR3 loop spans 12 amino acids. Germline CDR1 is SGHTA and CDR2 is FQGNSA. V was pared by 5 bases and J by 9 bases, with 11 bases between. The CDR3 nucleotides are TGTGCCAGCAGCCCGATCGGGCGGCCCCAGCATTTT. Amino acid sequence: CASSPIGRPQHF.

This clonotype was seen ten or more times. This may stem from a read error, because a much larger clone lies one nucleotide away. V is TRBV7-7 and J is TRBJ2-1; D is unclear. The end of the DNA aligns better with TRBJ2-7, so the J call may be wrong. CDR3 length: 12 amino acids. Germline lookup yields CDR1 SSHAT and CDR2 FNYEAQ (reference sequence). CDR3 amino acids: CASTPLGNEQYF. CDR3 bases: TGTGCTAGCACCCCCCTGGGGAATGAGCAGTACTTC.

This clonotype was detected many times. This chain uses TRBV6-1 with TRBJ1-1; 9 bases match TRBD1. Losses at the gene ends were 6 bases for V and 1 base for J; bases not matched to a gene: 9. Germline lookup yields CDR1 MNHNS and CDR2 SASEGT. The CDR3 contains 16 residues. DNA of the CDR3: TGTGCCAGCAGGGCTGGGACAGGGAGACAGAACACTGAAGCTTTCTTT. This translates into CASRAGTGRQNTEAFF.

Regarding this clonotype: This CDR3 is missing its conserved last phenylalanine or tryptophan, likely due to a read error. No DNA is shown, since the ends of the CDR3 on it are uncertain; the CDR3 is the one TCRdb lists. The gene calls are TRBV6-5 and TRBJ1-1; the D call TRBD1 from the table was never checked on the DNA. CDR1 is MNHEY and CDR2 is SVGAGI in the germline V gene. The CDR3 spans 15 residues, counting both ends. CDR3 protein: CASGTAPTMSSSSAP.

V is TRBV2 and J is TRBJ2-3; 8 nucleotides agree with TRBD1. Matching the DNA end better, TRBJ2-7 makes the J call doubtful. Germline V gene lookup returns CDR1 SNHLY and CDR2 FYNNEI. The CDR3 loop spans 14 amino acids. The CDR3, as DNA: TGTGCCAGCAGTAGACAGGGGCAGACCGACGAGCAGTACTTC. It specifies CASSRQGQTDEQYF.

About this clonotype: The junction shows a germline mismatch at one end, possibly a read error. This chain joins TRBV13 and TRBJ1-1; D gene ambiguous. This CDR3 spans 14 amino acids. Looked up from germline, CDR1 is PRHDT and CDR2 is FYEKMQ (reference sequence). CDR3 in DNA: TGTGCCAGCACGGGAGGCCTATACACCGGGGAGCTGTATTTT. Its translation is CASTGGLYTGELYF.

For this clonotype: Relative to the germline gene, one junction end is altered; a read error may explain this. The chain uses TRBV5-1 and TRBJ1-4; D is uncertain. From germline, CDR1 is SGHRS and CDR2 YFSETQ. The CDR3 contains 8 residues. In nucleotides, the CDR3 is TGCGCCAGCAGCTTGGATGGTTTC. This translates into CASSLDGF.

The chain links TRBV11-2 to TRBJ2-1; D may be TRBD1 or TRBD2 (6 bases each). Trimming stripped 0 bases from V and 4 bases from J, with 16 bases between. The CDR3 loop spans 17 amino acids. Germline CDR1 reads SGHAT; CDR2 reads FQNNGV. CDR3 sequence (DNA): TGTGCCAGCAGCTTAGATCTCGGGGGACATGAGTACAATGAGCAGTTCTTC. This codes for CASSLDLGGHEYNEQFF.

By proportion, this clonotype is medium-sized. The V and J genes are TRBV6-1 and TRBJ2-7, with 9 bases identical to TRBD2. This CDR3 region has 15 residues. V lost 1 base, J lost 6 bases, and 7 bases stayed unmatched. Germline V gives CDR1 MNHNS, CDR2 SASEGT. The CDR3 sequence: CASSEDIAGAVEQYF. Here the CDR3 DNA reads TGTGCCAGCAGTGAAGACATAGCGGGAGCGGTCGAGCAGTACTTC.

In this sample, this clonotype turned up many times. The rearrangement uses TRBV27 and TRBJ2-1; D is undetermined. With 4 bases removed from V and 7 bases from J, the gap between germline ends came to 11 bases. The V gene's germline CDR1 is MNHEY and CDR2 SMNVEV (reference sequence). The CDR3 consists of 13 residues. CDR3 in DNA: TGTGCCAGCAGTTCGTTGACGCGGAATGAGCAGTTCTTC. Protein sequence: CASSSLTRNEQFF.

This clonotype was found many times. The genes are TRBV6-1 and TRBJ2-1; 9 bases agree with TRBD2. With the DNA end fitting TRBJ2-7 better, the J assignment may be wrong. This CDR3 comprises 13 residues. CDR1 is MNHNS and CDR2 is SASEGT in the germline V gene. CDR3 sequence: CASRLAGYNEQYF. The DNA of the CDR3 is TGTGCCAGCAGACTAGCGGGCTACAATGAGCAGTACTTC.

This clonotype was counted many times. V usage is TRBV11-2 and J usage is TRBJ2-7; D is ambiguous. Germline V lookup: CDR1 SGHAT, CDR2 FQNNGV. This CDR3 has 17 amino acids. V was clipped by 1 base and J by 0 bases, with 16 bases between them. CDR3: CASSLVGLALSSYEQYF. CDR3 in DNA: TGTGCCAGCAGCTTAGTCGGGTTGGCGTTGAGCTCCTACGAGCAGTACTTC.

The table lists this clonotype with many counts. The V call is TRBV2, the J call TRBJ2-1; 7 bases align to TRBD2. From germline, CDR1 is SNHLY and CDR2 FYNNEI. With V trimmed by 5 bases and J by 10 bases, 5 bases remained unmatched. The CDR3 has 12 residues. The CDR3: CASSLLRGEQFF. DNA of the CDR3: TGTGCCAGCAGTTTGTTGCGGGGGGAGCAGTTCTTC.

This clonotype appeared many times. This chain uses TRBV24-1 with TRBJ1-5, with D perhaps matching TRBD1 (5 bases). The CDR3 contains 16 residues. Germline values: CDR1 KGHDR, CDR2 SFDVKD. Trimming removed 4 bases from V and 3 bases from J, with 15 bases in between. CDR3 sequence reads: CATSDPTGRFNQPQHF. The CDR3 region has the DNA TGTGCCACCAGTGACCCGACGGGGCGCTTCAATCAGCCCCAGCATTTT.

The chain joins TRBV7-6 to TRBJ2-3; 8 bases map to TRBD2. The DNA matches TRBJ2-7 better at its end, which makes the J call doubtful. Germline CDR1 and CDR2: SGHVS and FNYEAQ. CDR3 length: 15 residues. CDR3 sequence reads: CASSPVRTSKYEQYF. For the CDR3, the DNA is TGTGCCAGCAGCCCCGTCCGGACTAGCAAATACGAGCAGTACTTC.

This clonotype was observed at least ten times. The chain recombines TRBV7-8 with TRBJ2-6, with TRBD2 identical over 13 bases. The CDR3 covers 22 residues. In germline, CDR1 is SGHVS, CDR2 FQNEAQ. The trim removed 1 base at V and 0 bases at J, leaving 12 bases unmatched. This CDR3 is CASSLVALLAGGPGSGANVLTF. Here the CDR3 DNA reads TGTGCCAGCAGCTTAGTGGCGTTACTAGCGGGAGGGCCCGGCTCTGGGGCCAACGTCCTGACTTTC.

This clonotype came up many times. The chain uses TRBV6-6 and TRBJ1-3; D is possibly TRBD1 (5 bases). CDR1 and CDR2 from the germline V gene are MNHNY and SVGAGI (reference sequence). There are 15 residues in the CDR3. The V gene lost 2 bases and the J gene lost 4 bases, with 12 bases spanning the gap. The chain's CDR3 is CASSYMGGSGNTIYF. CDR3 DNA sequence: TGTGCCAGCAGTTACATGGGGGGATCCGGAAACACCATATATTTT.

A single count supports this clonotype. The chain carries TRBV7-2 and TRBJ1-1; D is tentatively TRBD1 or TRBD2 (5 bases each). The J call may be mistaken, given a closer DNA end match to TRBJ2-3. This CDR3 is 15 amino acids long. Per the germline V gene, CDR1 is SGHTA and CDR2 is FQGNSA. This chain's CDR3 is CASSLGDGAADTQYF. CDR3 bases: TGTGCCAGCAGCTTAGGAGACGGGGCGGCGGATACGCAGTATTTT.

J is TRBJ1-1 and V is TRBV11-2; D is possibly TRBD1 (5 bases). V was trimmed by 3 bases and J by 4 bases, leaving 24 bases between them. CDR3 length: 18 residues. The germline gives CDR1 SGHAT, CDR2 FQNNGV. Here the CDR3 reads CASSFGSAGFVFGTEAFF. The CDR3 DNA is TGTGCCAGCAGCTTCGGATCAGCAGGGTTCGTGTTTGGCACTGAAGCTTTCTTT.

Comments on this clonotype: Because it lacks the conserved phenylalanine or tryptophan at the end, this CDR3 is likely a read error. The DNA is omitted, as the CDR3 cannot be located on it reliably, and the CDR3 follows TCRdb's listing. CDR3: CASSDLDRGYGYTFGS. The chain joins TRBV6-4 to TRBJ2-1; the table gives TRBD1 as D, unverified against the DNA. The CDR3 length is 16 residues, termini included. Germline CDR1 is MRHNA and CDR2 is SNTAGT.

This clonotype appeared many times. The rearrangement joins TRBV4-1 to TRBJ1-3; 8 bases are shared with TRBD1. Trimming took 5 bases from V and 5 from J; bases not matched to a gene: 11. From germline, CDR1 is MGHRA and CDR2 YSYEKL. The CDR3 length is 16 residues. This CDR3 reads CASSGTGTGRRNTIYF. The CDR3 DNA follows: TGCGCCAGCAGCGGCACCGGGACAGGCAGGAGAAACACCATATATTTT.

This clonotype was recorded only once. Because the CDR3 is missing its conserved closing phenylalanine or tryptophan, this is likely a read error. Because the CDR3's place on the DNA is in doubt, the DNA is left out and the CDR3 is given as listed by TCRdb. The chain has TRBV28 and TRBJ2-1. From its first to its last residue, the CDR3 has 15 amino acids. CDR1 is MDHEN and CDR2 is SYDVKM in the germline V gene. CDR3 protein: CASSLPRNYGYTFGS.